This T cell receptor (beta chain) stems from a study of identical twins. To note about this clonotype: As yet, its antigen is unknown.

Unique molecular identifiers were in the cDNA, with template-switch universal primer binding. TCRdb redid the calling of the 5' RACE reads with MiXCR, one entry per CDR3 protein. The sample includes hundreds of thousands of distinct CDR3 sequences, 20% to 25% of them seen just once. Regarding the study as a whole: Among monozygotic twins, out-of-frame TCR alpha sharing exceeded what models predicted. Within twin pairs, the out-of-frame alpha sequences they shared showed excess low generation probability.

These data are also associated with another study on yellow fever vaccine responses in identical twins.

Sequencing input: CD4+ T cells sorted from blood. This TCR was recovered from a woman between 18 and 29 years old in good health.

The CDR3 bases are TGTGCCAGCAGTGACGGGAACCGCTTATTAGATACGCAGTATTTT. It specifies CASSDGNRLLDTQYF. The chain employs TRBV6-1 and TRBJ2-3; D may be TRBD2 (5 bases). The ends were cut back, 3 bases at V and 5 bases at J, with 15 bases in the middle. The germline CDR1 and CDR2 sequences are MNHNS and SASEGT. The CDR3 extends over 15 amino acids.